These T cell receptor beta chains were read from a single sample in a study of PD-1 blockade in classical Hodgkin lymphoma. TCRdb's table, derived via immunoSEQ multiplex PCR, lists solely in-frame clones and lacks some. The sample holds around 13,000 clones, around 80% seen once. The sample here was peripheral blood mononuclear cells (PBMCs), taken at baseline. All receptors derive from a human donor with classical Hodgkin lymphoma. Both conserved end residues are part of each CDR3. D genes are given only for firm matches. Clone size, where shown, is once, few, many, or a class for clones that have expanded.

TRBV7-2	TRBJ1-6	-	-	CASSKIIQSGNSPLHF	TGTGCCAGCAGCAAAATAATACAGTCTGGGAATTCACCCCTCCACTTT
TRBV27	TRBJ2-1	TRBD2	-	CASRILAGGIAEQFF	TGTGCCAGCAGGATTCTAGCGGGGGGCATTGCTGAGCAGTTCTTC
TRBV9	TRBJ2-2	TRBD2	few	CASSVASKTSGSTGELFF	TGTGCCAGCAGCGTAGCTTCGAAGACTAGCGGATCGACCGGGGAGCTGTTTTTT
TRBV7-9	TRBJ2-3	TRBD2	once	CASSKRTSSTDTQYF	TGTGCCAGCAGCAAAAGGACTAGTAGCACAGATACGCAGTATTTT
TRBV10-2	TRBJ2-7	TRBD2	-	CASSAGLAEYEQYF	TGCGCCAGCAGCGCCGGACTAGCGGAATACGAGCAGTACTTC
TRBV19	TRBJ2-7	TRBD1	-	CASTRTGSYEQYF	TGTGCCAGTACGAGGACAGGGAGCTACGAGCAGTACTTC
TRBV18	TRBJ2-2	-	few	CASSPMQGFQSGELFF	TGTGCCAGCTCACCAATGCAGGGGTTTCAGTCCGGGGAGCTGTTTTTT
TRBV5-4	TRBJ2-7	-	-	CASSLLGGATYEQYF	TGTGCCAGCAGCCTACTAGGAGGGGCGACCTACGAGCAGTACTTC
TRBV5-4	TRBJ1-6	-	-	CASSLSIRTSRGGYSPLHF	TGTGCCAGCAGCTTGTCGATCAGAACGTCCCGAGGCGGGTATTCACCCCTCCACTTT
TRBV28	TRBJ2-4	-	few	CASGAGVDIQYF	TGTGCCAGCGGCGCTGGGGTTGACATTCAGTACTTC
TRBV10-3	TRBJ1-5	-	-	CASTIMGGAPEQPQHF	TGTGCCAGCACCATCATGGGGGGGGCACCGGAACAGCCCCAGCATTTT
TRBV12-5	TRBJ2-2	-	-	CASGSGTNTGELFF	TGTGCTAGTGGCTCAGGGACCAACACCGGGGAGCTGTTTTTT
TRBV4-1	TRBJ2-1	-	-	CASSPLGGRSNEQFF	TGCGCCAGCAGCCCCTTAGGTGGGAGAAGTAATGAGCAGTTCTTC